This T cell receptor (beta chain) was obtained from a study of human T cells and chemical hapten exposure. This clonotype was observed a few times. V was trimmed by 10 bases and J by 0 bases, leaving 21 bases between them. CDR3 length: 16 residues. Germline-derived CDR1 and CDR2 are MNHEY and SVGEGT. The time point here: pre-sensitization, week 0. Treatment denoted: therapeutic diphenylcyclopropenone sensitization with weekly scalp DPC. Unfractionated whole blood was the source from which total RNA was extracted. TCRdb redid the calling of the RACE reads with MiXCR, one entry per CDR3 protein. This sample has some 400,000 distinct CDR3 sequences, with roughly 5.3% found just once.

The receptor comes from a woman aged 45-59 years with alopecia areata. Some clones in this sample may be carry-over from other donors' samples. The chain employs TRBV6-2 or TRBV6-3 and TRBJ2-5; TRBD2 might be the D (6 bases). This material consisted of whole blood, taken in connection with sensitization to the hapten diphenylcyclopropenone (DPC). This CDR3 reads CATRPRGTLYQETQYF. The CDR3 DNA is TGTGCCACCCGACCACGGGGGACCTTGTACCAAGAGACCCAGTACTTC.